Given below is one T cell receptor beta chain in context. This CDR3 has 13 residues. Germline assignment: CDR1 SGHDN and CDR2 FVKESK. V lost 9 bases and J lost 0; bases outside the gene matches: 2. This entry comes from a study of shared clonotypes between healthy human individuals. DNA at 200 ng, approximately 30,000 T cell genomes, went into sorted-subset replicate PCRs. TCRdb's copy holds only in-frame clones and misses some; the assay was immunoSEQ multiplex PCR. The data contain some 2,000,000 clones, 85% to 95% of them seen just once; the ten biggest clones take up more than 0.1%. It was into CD45RA+ naive and CD45RA-negative memory subsets that the CD4+ cells were split.

The clonotype was recovered from a man between 18 and 35 years old in good health. The sample was naive CD4+ T cells sorted from blood. Subset in this sample: CD45RA+ positively selected. The V and J genes are TRBV14 and TRBJ1-1; 9 bases agree with TRBD1. The CDR3 nucleotides are TGTGCCAGTGGACAGGGGCTGAACACTGAAGCTTTCTTT. Translated, it gives CASGQGLNTEAFF.